Following are 18 T cell receptor beta chains from one sample sequenced in a study of blood T cells in healthy people across ages. Together with a sample-barcoded 5' primer, a J-beta primer mix was included in a second PCR lasting about 7 to 11 cycles. TCRdb ran MiXCR on the 5' RACE reads and lists one entry per CDR3 protein. The table includes around 750,000 distinct CDR3 sequences, approximately 53% detected once. Sequencing was carried out using blood. Receptors were obtained from a man older than 75 in good health.

This clonotype was detected only a few times. The chain joins TRBV5-1 to TRBJ2-3, with D unresolved. CDR3 length: 15 residues. Trimming pared 0 bases from V and 2 bases from J, leaving 10 bases between. Germline V gives CDR1 SGHRS, CDR2 YFSETQ. This CDR3 is CASSLEGSFTDTQYF. The DNA for the CDR3 is TGCGCCAGCAGCTTGGAGGGCTCCTTCACAGATACGCAGTATTTT.

The CDR3 is CASSPREEAGYTDTQYF. CDR3 nucleotide sequence: TGCGCCAGCAGTCCCCGGGAGGAAGCGGGATACACAGATACGCAGTATTTT. The chain has TRBV5-1 and TRBJ2-3; 7 positions agree with TRBD2. V lost 5 bases, J lost 2 bases, and 14 bases stayed unmatched. Germline V gives CDR1 SGHRS, CDR2 YFSETQ. The CDR3 has 17 residues.

This clonotype has only one observation. The chain combines TRBV28 with TRBJ2-5, with D hard to call. CDR1 MDHEN and CDR2 SYDVKM come from the germline V gene. The CDR3 is made up of 15 amino acids. V was trimmed by 6 bases and J by 5 bases, leaving 19 bases between them. CDR3 sequence: CASRPSRTGPETQYF. CDR3 DNA sequence: TGTGCCAGCAGGCCCTCGAGGACGGGTCCGGAGACCCAGTACTTC.

The chain joins TRBV5-1 to TRBJ2-6; D may be TRBD1 (6 bases). CDR3 length: 20 residues. V lost 1 base and J lost 0, with 20 bases in between. The germline gives CDR1 SGHRS, CDR2 YFSETQ. CDR3 sequence reads: CASSLLGPRDNPSGANVLTF. CDR3 nucleotide sequence: TGCGCCAGCAGCTTGTTGGGACCCCGGGACAATCCCTCTGGGGCCAACGTCCTGACTTTC.

V and J are TRBV6-1 and TRBJ2-7, with 11 nucleotides matching TRBD1. Germline values: CDR1 MNHNS, CDR2 SASEGT. The CDR3 loop spans 15 amino acids. V lost 8 bases to trimming and J lost 3 bases; unmatched junction nucleotides: 9. The CDR3 DNA reads TGTGCCAGCCGGTCGGCCGGGACAGGGGGCTACGAGCAGTACTTC. Protein: CASRSAGTGGYEQYF.

The chain is built from TRBV3-1 and TRBJ2-7; 12 bases agree with TRBD2. The germline gives CDR1 LGHDT, CDR2 YNNKEL (reference sequence). The CDR3 extends over 13 amino acids. The V and J ends lost 0 bases and 10 bases, in that order; junction bases with no gene match: 1. Written as DNA, the CDR3 is TGTGCCAGCAGCCAAGAGACTAGCGGGAGACAGTACTTC. Protein product: CASSQETSGRQYF.

CDR3 loop: CASSALGQGRNTEAFF. CDR3 nucleotides: TGTGCCAGCAGTGCCCTCGGACAGGGCCGGAACACTGAAGCTTTCTTT. The chain has TRBV25-1 and TRBJ1-1; 8 positions match TRBD1. Per germline, CDR1 MGHDK and CDR2 SYGVNS. This CDR3 comprises 16 residues. V gave up 4 bases and J gave up 1 base; unmatched junction bases: 8.

The chain recombines TRBV6-5 with TRBJ2-1; D might be TRBD2 (6 bases). Deletions cut 6 bases from V and 6 bases from J, with 18 bases between. In germline, CDR1 is MNHEY, CDR2 SVGAGI. CDR3 length: 15 residues. CDR3 sequence reads: CASSPGLWASNEQFF. CDR3 bases: TGTGCCAGCAGCCCGGGACTTTGGGCTTCCAATGAGCAGTTCTTC.

This clonotype was found a few times. The CDR3, as DNA: TGTGCCAGCAGCCCTGGGTCTAGTAATGACAATGAGCAGTTCTTC. Its translation is CASSPGSSNDNEQFF. The V and J genes are TRBV5-4 and TRBJ2-1; D unresolved. The CDR3 has 15 amino acids. Germline lookup yields CDR1 SGHNT and CDR2 YYREEE (reference sequence). Trimming removed 4 bases at V and 5 bases at J, with 16 bases between.

The genes are TRBV9 and TRBJ2-3, with 9 bases that match TRBD2. The V segment lost 0 bases and the J segment 1 base; nucleotides outside the gene matches: 0. This CDR3 comprises 15 residues. Germline V gives CDR1 SGDLS, CDR2 YYNGEE. CDR3 sequence (DNA): TGTGCCAGCAGCGTAGTAGCGGGGGGCACAGATACGCAGTATTTT. It codes for CASSVVAGGTDTQYF.

This clonotype was seen a few times. The rearrangement links TRBV25-1 to TRBJ2-3; TRBD2 might be the D (5 bases). Between the trimmed V and J ends, which lost 6 bases and 14 bases, there was a span of 21 bases. CDR1 and CDR2 (germline): MGHDK, SYGVNS. The length of the CDR3 is 13 residues. For the CDR3, the DNA is TGTGCCAGCAGCGTCAAATGGAGCGGCCTACGGTATTTT. This gives the protein CASSVKWSGLRYF.

V gene TRBV5-1 combines with J gene TRBJ2-1; no clear D gene. There are 14 residues in the CDR3. The V and J ends lost 0 bases and 9 bases respectively, with 13 bases between them. The V gene's germline CDR1 is SGHRS and CDR2 YFSETQ. The CDR3 sequence is CASSLDYRYGEQFF. CDR3 bases: TGCGCCAGCAGCTTGGACTATCGGTATGGTGAGCAGTTCTTC.

Remarks on this clonotype: Being one base from a much bigger clone, this may be a read error. The CDR3 loop is CASSPGLVGGQREQYF. The CDR3 nucleotides read TGTGCCAGCTCACCGGGTTTAGTGGGAGGGCAGCGCGAGCAGTACTTC. The chain joins TRBV18 to TRBJ2-7; TRBD2 agrees at 7 bases. Trimming at V came to 3 bases and at J to 6 bases, leaving 14 bases not matched to a gene. The CDR3 has 16 amino acids. Germline values: CDR1 KGHSH, CDR2 LQKENI.

The chain employs TRBV10-3 and TRBJ2-7, with TRBD2 matching over 9 bases. The germline gives CDR1 ENHRY, CDR2 SYGVKD. CDR3 length equals 15 residues. The J segment lost 7 bases and the V segment lost 1 base, leaving 8 bases of the junction unmatched. CDR3 DNA sequence: TGTGCCATCAGTGAGTTGGGACTAGCCTACAATGAGCAGTACTTC. Protein sequence: CAISELGLAYNEQYF.

This clonotype has only a few counts. This chain uses TRBV7-9 with TRBJ2-7, with TRBD2 matching 7 bases. J gave up 3 bases and V 5 bases, and 10 bases lay outside the gene matches. Germline V gene sequence: CDR1 SEHNR, CDR2 FQNEAQ (reference sequence). The CDR3 has 15 amino acids. The CDR3, as DNA: TGTGCCAGCAGCCCTGGGGAGGGGTCCCACTACGAGCAGTACTTC. Translating it yields CASSPGEGSHYEQYF.

The V and J genes are TRBV5-1 and TRBJ1-2; TRBD1 matches 9 bases. The V gene's germline CDR1 is SGHRS and CDR2 YFSETQ. The CDR3 sequence is 16 residues long. V trimming: 4 bases; J trimming: 0 bases; junction bases outside the gene matches: 7. This chain's CDR3 is CASSLNRGPANYGYTF. The CDR3 DNA reads as TGCGCCAGCAGCCTTAACAGGGGGCCTGCTAACTATGGCTACACCTTC.

The chain combines TRBV20-1 with TRBJ1-2; the D is unclear. Germline CDR1 DFQATT, CDR2 SNEGSKA (reference sequence). The CDR3 is 14 residues long. The V end lost 0 bases, the J end lost 2 bases, and 10 bases lay between the germline ends. Here the CDR3 reads CSARDGGSNYGYTF. CDR3 in DNA: TGCAGTGCTAGAGATGGAGGGTCCAACTATGGCTACACCTTC.

The chain joins TRBV6-5 to TRBJ1-1; D is possibly TRBD1 (6 bases). CDR3 length: 15 amino acids. The V gene's germline CDR1 is MNHEY and CDR2 SVGAGI. V was trimmed by 2 bases and J by 4 bases, leaving 14 bases between them. CDR3 amino acids: CASSYGRGQGTEAFF. The CDR3 DNA is TGTGCCAGCAGTTACGGGCGGGGGCAGGGCACTGAAGCTTTCTTT.